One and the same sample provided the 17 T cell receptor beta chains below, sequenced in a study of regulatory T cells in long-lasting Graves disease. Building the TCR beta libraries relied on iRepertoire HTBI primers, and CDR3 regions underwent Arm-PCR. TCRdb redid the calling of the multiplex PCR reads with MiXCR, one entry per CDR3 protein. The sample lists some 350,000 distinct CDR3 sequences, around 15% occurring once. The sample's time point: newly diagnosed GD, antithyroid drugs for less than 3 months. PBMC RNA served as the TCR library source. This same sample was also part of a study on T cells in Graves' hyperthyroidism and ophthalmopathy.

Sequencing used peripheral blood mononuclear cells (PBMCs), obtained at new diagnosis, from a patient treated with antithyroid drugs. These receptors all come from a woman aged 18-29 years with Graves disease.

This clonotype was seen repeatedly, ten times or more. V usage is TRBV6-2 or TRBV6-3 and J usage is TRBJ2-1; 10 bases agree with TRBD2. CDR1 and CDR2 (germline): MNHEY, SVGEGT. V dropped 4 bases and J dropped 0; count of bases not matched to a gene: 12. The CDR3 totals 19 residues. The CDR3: CASSSAPSGGVSSYNEQFF. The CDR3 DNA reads TGTGCCAGCAGTTCGGCCCCAAGCGGGGGGGTGAGCTCCTACAATGAGCAGTTCTTC.

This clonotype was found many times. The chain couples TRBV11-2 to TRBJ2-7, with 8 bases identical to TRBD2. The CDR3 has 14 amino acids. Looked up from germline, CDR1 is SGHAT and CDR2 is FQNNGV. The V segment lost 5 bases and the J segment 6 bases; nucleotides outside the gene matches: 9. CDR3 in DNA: TGTGCCAGCAGCAGGGGGACTAGGGGTAGCGAGCAGTACTTC. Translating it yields CASSRGTRGSEQYF.

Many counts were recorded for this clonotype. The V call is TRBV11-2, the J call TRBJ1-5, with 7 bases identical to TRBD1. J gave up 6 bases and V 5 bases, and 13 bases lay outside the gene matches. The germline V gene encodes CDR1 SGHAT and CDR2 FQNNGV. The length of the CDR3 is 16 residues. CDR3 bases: TGTGCCAGCAGCGCCATAAGGGGGCGCCGGGGTCAGCCCCAGCATTTT. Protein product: CASSAIRGRRGQPQHF. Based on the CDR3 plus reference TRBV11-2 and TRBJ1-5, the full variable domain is EAGVAQSPRYKIIEKRQSVAFWCNPISGHATLYWYQQILGQGPKLLIQFQNNGVVDDSQLPKDRFSAERLKGVDSTLKIQPAKLEDSAVYLCASSAIRGRRGQPQHFGDGTRLSIL.

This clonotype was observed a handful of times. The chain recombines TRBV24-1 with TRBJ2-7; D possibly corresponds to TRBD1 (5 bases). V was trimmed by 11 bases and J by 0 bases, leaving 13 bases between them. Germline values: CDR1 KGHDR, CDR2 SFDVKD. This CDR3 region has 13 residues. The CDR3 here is CAIMDILSYEQYF. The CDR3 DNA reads TGTGCCATAATGGACATTCTCTCCTACGAGCAGTACTTC.

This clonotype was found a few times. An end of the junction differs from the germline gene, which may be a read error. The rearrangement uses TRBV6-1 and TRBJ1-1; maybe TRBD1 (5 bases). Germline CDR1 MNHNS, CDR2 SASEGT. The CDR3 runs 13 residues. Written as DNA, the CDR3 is TGTGCCTGCAGCCCGGATTGGGGGACTGAAGCTTTCTTT. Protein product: CACSPDWGTEAFF.

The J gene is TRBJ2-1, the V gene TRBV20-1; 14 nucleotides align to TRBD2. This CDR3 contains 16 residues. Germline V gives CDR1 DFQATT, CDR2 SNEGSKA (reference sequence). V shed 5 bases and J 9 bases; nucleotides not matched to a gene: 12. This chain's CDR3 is CSAPEGGLAGVGEQFF. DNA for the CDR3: TGCAGTGCTCCAGAGGGGGGACTAGCGGGAGTGGGTGAGCAGTTCTTC.

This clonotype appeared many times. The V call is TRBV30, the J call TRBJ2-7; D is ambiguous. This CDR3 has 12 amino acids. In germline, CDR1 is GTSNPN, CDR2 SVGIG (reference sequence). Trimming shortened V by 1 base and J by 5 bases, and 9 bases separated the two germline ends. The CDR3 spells CAWSGRNDEQYF. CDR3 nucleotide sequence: TGTGCCTGGAGTGGTAGGAACGACGAGCAGTACTTC.

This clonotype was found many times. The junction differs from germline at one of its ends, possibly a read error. This CDR3 is CAGRGTGYSPLHF. The CDR3 region has the DNA TGTGCCGGGAGGGGGACAGGGTATTCACCCCTCCACTTT. The chain recombines TRBV30 with TRBJ1-6; 9 bases agree with TRBD1. CDR1 and CDR2 (germline): GTSNPN, SVGIG (reference sequence). The CDR3 runs to 13 residues.

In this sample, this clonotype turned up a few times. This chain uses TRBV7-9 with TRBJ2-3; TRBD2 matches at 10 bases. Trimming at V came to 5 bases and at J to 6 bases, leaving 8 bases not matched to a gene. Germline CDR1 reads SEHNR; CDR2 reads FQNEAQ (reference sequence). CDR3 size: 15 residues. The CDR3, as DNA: TGTGCCAGCAGCCAGACTAGCGGGCACTTTGATACGCAGTATTTT. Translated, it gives CASSQTSGHFDTQYF.

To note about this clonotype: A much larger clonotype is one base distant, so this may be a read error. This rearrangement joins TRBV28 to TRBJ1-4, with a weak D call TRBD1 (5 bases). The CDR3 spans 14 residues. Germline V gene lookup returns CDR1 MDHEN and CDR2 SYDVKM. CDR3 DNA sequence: TGTGCCAGCAGTCCTCCGGGACTCAATGAAAAACCGTTTTTT. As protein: CASSPPGLNEKPFF.

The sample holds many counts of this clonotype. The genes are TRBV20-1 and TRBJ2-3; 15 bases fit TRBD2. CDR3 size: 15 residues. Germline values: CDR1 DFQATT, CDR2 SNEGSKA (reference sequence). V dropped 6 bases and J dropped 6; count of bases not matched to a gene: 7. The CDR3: CSATGTSGRRDTQYF. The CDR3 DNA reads TGCAGTGCAACCGGGACTAGCGGGAGGCGGGATACGCAGTATTTT.

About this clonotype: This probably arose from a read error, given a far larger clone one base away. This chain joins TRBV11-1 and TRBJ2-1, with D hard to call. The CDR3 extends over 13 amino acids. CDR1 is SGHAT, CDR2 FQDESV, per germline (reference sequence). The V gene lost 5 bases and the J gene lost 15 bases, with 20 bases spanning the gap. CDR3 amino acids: CASSETGLQSAFF. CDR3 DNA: TGTGCCAGCAGCGAGACGGGCTTACAATCGGCGTTCTTC.

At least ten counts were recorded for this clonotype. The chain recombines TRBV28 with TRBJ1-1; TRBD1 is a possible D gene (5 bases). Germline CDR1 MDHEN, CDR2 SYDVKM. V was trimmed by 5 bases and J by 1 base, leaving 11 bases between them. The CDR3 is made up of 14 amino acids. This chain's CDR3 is CASSDFRENTEAFF. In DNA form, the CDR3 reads TGTGCCAGCAGTGACTTCAGGGAGAACACTGAAGCTTTCTTT.

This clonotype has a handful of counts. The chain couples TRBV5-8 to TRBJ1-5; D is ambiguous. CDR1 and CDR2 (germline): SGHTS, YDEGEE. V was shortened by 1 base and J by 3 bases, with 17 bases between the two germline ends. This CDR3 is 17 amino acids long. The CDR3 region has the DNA TGTGCCAGCAGCTTGCTTTCCACGGCTGGCTACAATCAGCCCCAGCATTTT. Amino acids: CASSLLSTAGYNQPQHF.

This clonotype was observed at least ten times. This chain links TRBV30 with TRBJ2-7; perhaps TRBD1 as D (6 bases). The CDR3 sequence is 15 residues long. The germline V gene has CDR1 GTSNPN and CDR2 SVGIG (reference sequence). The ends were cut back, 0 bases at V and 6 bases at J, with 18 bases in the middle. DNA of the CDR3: TGTGCCTGGAGTGTCGGACAGTCCCCCCTCATCGAGCAGTACTTC. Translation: CAWSVGQSPLIEQYF.

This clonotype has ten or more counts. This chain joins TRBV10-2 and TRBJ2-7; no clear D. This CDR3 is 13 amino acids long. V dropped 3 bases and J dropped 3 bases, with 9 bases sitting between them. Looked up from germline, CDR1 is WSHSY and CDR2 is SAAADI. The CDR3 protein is CASSDPDVYEQYF. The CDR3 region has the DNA TGCGCCAGCAGTGACCCGGACGTCTACGAGCAGTACTTC.

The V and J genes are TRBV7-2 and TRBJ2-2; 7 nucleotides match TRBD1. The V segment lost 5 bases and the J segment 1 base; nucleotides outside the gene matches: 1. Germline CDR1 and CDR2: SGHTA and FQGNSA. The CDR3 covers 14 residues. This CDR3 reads CASSGTVNTGELFF. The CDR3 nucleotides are TGTGCCAGCAGCGGGACAGTGAACACCGGGGAGCTGTTTTTT.